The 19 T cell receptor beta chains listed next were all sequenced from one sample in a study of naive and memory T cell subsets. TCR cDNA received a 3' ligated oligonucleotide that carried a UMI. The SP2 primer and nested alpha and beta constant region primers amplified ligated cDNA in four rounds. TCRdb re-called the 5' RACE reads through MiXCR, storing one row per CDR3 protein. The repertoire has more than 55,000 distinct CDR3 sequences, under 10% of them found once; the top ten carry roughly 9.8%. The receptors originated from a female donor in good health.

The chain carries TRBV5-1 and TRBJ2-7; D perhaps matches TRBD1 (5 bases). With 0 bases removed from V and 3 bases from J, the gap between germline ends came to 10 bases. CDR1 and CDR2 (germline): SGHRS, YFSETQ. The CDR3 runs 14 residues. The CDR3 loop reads CASSLEGAYYEQYF. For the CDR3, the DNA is TGCGCCAGCAGCTTGGAAGGGGCTTACTACGAGCAGTACTTC. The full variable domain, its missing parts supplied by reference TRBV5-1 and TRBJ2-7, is KAGVTQTPRYLIKTRGQQVTLSCSPISGHRSVSWYQQTPGQGLQFLFEYFSETQRNKGNFPGRFSGRQFSNSRSEMNVSTLELGDSALYLCASSLEGAYYEQYFGPGTRLTVT.

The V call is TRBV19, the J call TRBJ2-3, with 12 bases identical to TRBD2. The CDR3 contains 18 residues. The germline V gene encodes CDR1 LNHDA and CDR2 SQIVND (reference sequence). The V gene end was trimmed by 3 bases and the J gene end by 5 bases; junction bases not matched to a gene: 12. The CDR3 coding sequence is TGTGCCAGTAGTATCTGGCTAGCGGGGGGGCCCGGAGGAGATACGCAGTATTTT. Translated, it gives CASSIWLAGGPGGDTQYF.

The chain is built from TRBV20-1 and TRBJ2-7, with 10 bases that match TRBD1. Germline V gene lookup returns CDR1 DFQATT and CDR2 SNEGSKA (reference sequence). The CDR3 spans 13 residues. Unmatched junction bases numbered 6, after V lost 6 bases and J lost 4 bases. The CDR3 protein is CSAARDRGYEQYF. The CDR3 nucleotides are TGCAGTGCCGCCCGGGACAGGGGTTACGAGCAGTACTTC.

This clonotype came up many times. CDR3 coding DNA: TGTGCCAGCAGCTCGGGACAGGGAGGATATGGCTACACCTTC. Translated: CASSSGQGGYGYTF. The gene calls are TRBV9 and TRBJ1-2; the match to TRBD1 covers 9 bases. CDR3 length: 14 amino acids. Germline V CDR1 and CDR2: SGDLS, YYNGEE. V gave up 4 bases and J gave up 5 bases; unmatched junction bases: 6.

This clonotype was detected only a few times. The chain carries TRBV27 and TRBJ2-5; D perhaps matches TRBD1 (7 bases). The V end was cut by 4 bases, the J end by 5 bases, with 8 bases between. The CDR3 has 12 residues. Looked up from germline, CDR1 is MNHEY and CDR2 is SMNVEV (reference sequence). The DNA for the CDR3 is TGTGCCAGCAGTTCAGGGGGGGAGACCCAGTACTTC. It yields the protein CASSSGGETQYF.

The chain's CDR3 is CASSLEGRGGYGYTF. CDR3 sequence (DNA): TGTGCCAGCAGCTTGGAGGGCAGGGGGGGATATGGCTACACCTTC. The chain couples TRBV5-4 to TRBJ1-2; 7 bases are shared with TRBD1. This CDR3 spans 15 amino acids. The germline V gene encodes CDR1 SGHNT and CDR2 YYREEE (reference sequence). The trim removed 0 bases at V and 5 bases at J, leaving 7 bases unmatched.

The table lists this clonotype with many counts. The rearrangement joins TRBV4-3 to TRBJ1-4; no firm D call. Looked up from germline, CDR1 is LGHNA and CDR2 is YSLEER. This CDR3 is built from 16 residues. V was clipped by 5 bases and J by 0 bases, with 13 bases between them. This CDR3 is CASSVHTQSTNEKLFF. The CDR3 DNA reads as TGCGCCAGCAGCGTGCACACCCAGTCAACTAATGAAAAACTGTTTTTT.

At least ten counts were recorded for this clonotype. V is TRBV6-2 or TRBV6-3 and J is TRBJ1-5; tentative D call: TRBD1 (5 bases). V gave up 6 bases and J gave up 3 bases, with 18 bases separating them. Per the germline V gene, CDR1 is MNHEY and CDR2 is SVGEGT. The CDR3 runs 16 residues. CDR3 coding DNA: TGTGCCAGCAGGACATATAAGGGACGCCTCAATCAGCCCCAGCATTTT. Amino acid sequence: CASRTYKGRLNQPQHF.

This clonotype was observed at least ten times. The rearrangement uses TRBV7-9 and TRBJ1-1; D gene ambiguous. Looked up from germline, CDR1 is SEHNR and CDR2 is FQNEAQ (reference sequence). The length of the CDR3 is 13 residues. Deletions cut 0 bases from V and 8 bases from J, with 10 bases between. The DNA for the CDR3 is TGTGCCAGCAGCTTAGCCGGCGCTCAGGAAGCTTTCTTT. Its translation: CASSLAGAQEAFF. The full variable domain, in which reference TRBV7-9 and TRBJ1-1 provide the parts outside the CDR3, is DTGVSQNPRHKITKRGQNVTFRCDPISEHNRLYWYRQTLGQGPEFLTYFQNEAQLEKSRLLSDRFSAERPKGSFSTLEIQRTEQGDSAMYLCASSLAGAQEAFFGQGTRLTVV.

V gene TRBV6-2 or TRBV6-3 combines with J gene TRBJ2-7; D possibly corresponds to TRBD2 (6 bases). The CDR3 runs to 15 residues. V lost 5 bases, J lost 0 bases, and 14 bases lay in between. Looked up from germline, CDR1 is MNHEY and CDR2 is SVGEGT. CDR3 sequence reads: CASSRLEGSSYEQYF. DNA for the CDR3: TGTGCCAGCAGTCGACTAGAGGGGAGCTCCTACGAGCAGTACTTC.

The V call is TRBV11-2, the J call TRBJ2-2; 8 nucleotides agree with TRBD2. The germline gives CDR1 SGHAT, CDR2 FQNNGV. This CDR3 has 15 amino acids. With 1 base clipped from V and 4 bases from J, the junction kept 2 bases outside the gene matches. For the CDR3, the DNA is TGTGCCAGCAGCTTAGCGGGGGGGCCCACCGGGGAGCTGTTTTTT. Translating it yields CASSLAGGPTGELFF. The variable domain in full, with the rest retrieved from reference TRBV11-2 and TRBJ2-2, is EAGVAQSPRYKIIEKRQSVAFWCNPISGHATLYWYQQILGQGPKLLIQFQNNGVVDDSQLPKDRFSAERLKGVDSTLKIQPAKLEDSAVYLCASSLAGGPTGELFFGEGSRLTVL.

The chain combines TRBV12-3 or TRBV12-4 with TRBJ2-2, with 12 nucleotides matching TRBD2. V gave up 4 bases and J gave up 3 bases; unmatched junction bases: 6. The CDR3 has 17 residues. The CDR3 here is CASSSTSGGLYTGELFF. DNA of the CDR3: TGTGCCAGCAGTTCGACTAGCGGGGGCCTATACACCGGGGAGCTGTTTTTT.

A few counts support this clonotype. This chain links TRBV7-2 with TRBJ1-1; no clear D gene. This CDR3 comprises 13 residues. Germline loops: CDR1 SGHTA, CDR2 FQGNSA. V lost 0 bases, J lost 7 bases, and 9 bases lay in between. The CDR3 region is CASSLAEVVEAFF. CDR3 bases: TGTGCCAGCAGCTTAGCGGAGGTAGTTGAAGCTTTCTTT.

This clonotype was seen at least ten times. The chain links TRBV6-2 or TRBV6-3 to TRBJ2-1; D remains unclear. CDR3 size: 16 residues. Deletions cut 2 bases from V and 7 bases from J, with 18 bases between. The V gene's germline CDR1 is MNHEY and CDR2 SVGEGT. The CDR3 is CASSYPASAPRNEQFF. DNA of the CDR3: TGTGCCAGCAGTTACCCTGCCTCCGCTCCCAGAAATGAGCAGTTCTTC.

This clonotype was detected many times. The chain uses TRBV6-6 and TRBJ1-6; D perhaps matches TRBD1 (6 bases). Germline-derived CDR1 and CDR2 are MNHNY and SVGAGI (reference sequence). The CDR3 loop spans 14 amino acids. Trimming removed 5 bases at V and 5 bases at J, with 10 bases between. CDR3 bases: TGTGCCAGCAGTCTACAGGGAGATAATTCACCCCTCCACTTT. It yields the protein CASSLQGDNSPLHF.

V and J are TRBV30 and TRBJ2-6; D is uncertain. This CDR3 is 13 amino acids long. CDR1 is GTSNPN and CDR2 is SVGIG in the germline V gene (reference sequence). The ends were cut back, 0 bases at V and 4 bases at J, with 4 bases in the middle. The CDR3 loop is CAWSVPGANVLTF. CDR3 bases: TGTGCCTGGAGTGTCCCCGGGGCCAACGTCCTGACTTTC.

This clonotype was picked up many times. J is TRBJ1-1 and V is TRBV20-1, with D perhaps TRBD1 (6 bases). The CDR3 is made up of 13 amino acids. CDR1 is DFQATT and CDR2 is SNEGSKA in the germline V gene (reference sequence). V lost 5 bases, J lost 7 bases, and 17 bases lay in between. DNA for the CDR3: TGCAGTGCTCTCGGGGGGGCATTAGGTGAAGCTTTCTTT. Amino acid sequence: CSALGGALGEAFF.

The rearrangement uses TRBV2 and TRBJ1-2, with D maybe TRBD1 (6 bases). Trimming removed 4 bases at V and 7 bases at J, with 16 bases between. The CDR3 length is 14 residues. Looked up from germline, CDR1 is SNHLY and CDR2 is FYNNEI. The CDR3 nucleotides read TGTGCCAGCAGTGGACAGGCTGAGGGGAGTGGCTACACCTTC. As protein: CASSGQAEGSGYTF.

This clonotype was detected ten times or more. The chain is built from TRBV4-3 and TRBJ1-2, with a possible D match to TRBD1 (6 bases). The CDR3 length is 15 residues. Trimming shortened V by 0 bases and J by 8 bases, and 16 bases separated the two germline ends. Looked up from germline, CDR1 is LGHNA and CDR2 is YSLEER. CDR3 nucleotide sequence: TGCGCCAGCAGCCAAGAAGTCCGGGGGGCAGGAGGCTACACCTTC. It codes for CASSQEVRGAGGYTF.